Each of the 3 T cell receptor beta chains below was sequenced from the same sample in a study of metastatic and nonmetastatic thyroid tumors. Every patient underwent thyroid surgery untreated. TCRdb re-processed the PCR reads through MiXCR. The data hold around 37,000 clones, with around 21% observed a single time. Sequenced material: blood. The receptors were sampled from a female donor with papillary thyroid cancer or a benign thyroid nodule (not recorded which). Some clones in this sample may be carry-over from other donors' samples.

Points on this clone: A read error is possible here, since a much larger clone lies one base away. This chain joins TRBV7-9 and TRBJ2-5; D ambiguous. Trimming took off 3 bases at V and 2 bases at J, with 13 bases between the two ends. Looked up from germline, CDR1 is SEHNR and CDR2 is FQNEAQ (reference sequence). The CDR3 is made up of 15 amino acids. The CDR3 spells CASSLVLEKQETQYF. For the CDR3, the DNA is TGTGCCAGCAGCTTGGTCCTCGAAAAACAAGAGACCCAGTACTTC.

A word on this clone: At one end the junction does not follow the germline gene, possibly because of a read error. The V call is TRBV20-1, the J call TRBJ2-5; D perhaps matches TRBD2 (5 bases). The CDR3 runs to 14 residues. The V gene's germline CDR1 is DFQATT and CDR2 SNEGSKA (reference sequence). The CDR3 loop is CSARAPAGGPQSDF. As DNA, the CDR3 is TGCAGTGCTAGAGCTCCCGCCGGAGGCCCCCAGAGTGACTTC.

This clone is categorized as medium-sized (0.01 to 0.1%). The rearrangement joins TRBV28 to TRBJ2-7, with 7 nucleotides matching TRBD2. J was trimmed by 3 bases and V by 3 bases; bases with no gene match: 5. The germline gives CDR1 MDHEN, CDR2 SYDVKM. The length of the CDR3 is 14 residues. This chain's CDR3 is CASSLAREGYEQYF. In DNA form, the CDR3 reads TGTGCCAGCAGTTTGGCCAGGGAGGGCTACGAGCAGTACTTC.